Listed here are 10 T cell receptor beta chains from one sample, sequenced in a study of regulatory T cells in long-lasting Graves disease. CDR3-region Arm-PCR and iRepertoire HTBI primers produced the TCR beta libraries. Using its own MiXCR run on the multiplex PCR reads, TCRdb lists one record per CDR3 protein. In the table there are fewer than 650,000 distinct CDR3 sequences, approximately 15% of which are singletons. Time point: newly diagnosed GD, antithyroid drugs for less than 3 months. PBMCs were the source of the RNA used for TCR sequencing. The data also belong to a second study, concerning T cells in Graves' hyperthyroidism and ophthalmopathy.

Sample: peripheral blood mononuclear cells (PBMCs), taken at new diagnosis, from a patient treated with antithyroid drugs. The receptors were sampled from a woman in her twenties or thirties with Graves disease.

The chain is built from TRBV24-1 and TRBJ2-3; D not certain. The germline V and J ends were trimmed by 4 bases and 9 bases, with 13 bases remaining between them. This CDR3 has 13 amino acids. Per germline, CDR1 KGHDR and CDR2 SFDVKD. CDR3 DNA sequence: TGTGCCACCAGTGACCCTGGGAAAGTAACGCAGTATTTT. Translation gives CATSDPGKVTQYF.

In this sample, this clonotype turned up a few times. A much larger clone lies one base from this, so it may be a read error. The CDR3 is CASSFGAGTTCEQYF. For the CDR3, the DNA is TGTGCCAGCAGTTTCGGGGCGGGTACTACATGCGAGCAGTACTTC. V and J are TRBV12-3 or TRBV12-4 and TRBJ2-7; D is possibly TRBD1 or TRBD2 (5 bases each). Trimming took off 3 bases at V and 6 bases at J, with 18 bases between the two ends. The CDR3 runs to 15 residues.

This chain uses TRBV10-3 with TRBJ2-3; D may be TRBD1 (6 bases). Trimming pared 8 bases from V and 5 bases from J, leaving 11 bases between. The CDR3 runs to 12 residues. CDR1 and CDR2 (germline): ENHRY, SYGVKD. Written as DNA, the CDR3 is TGTGCCATCTCCTGGACAGAAGATACGCAGTATTTT. It is translated as CAISWTEDTQYF.

This clonotype occurred many times. The genes are TRBV11-1 and TRBJ2-1; 8 bases are a match to TRBD1. Trimming cost V 3 bases and J 4 bases; bases outside gene matches: 2. This CDR3 comprises 14 residues. The germline CDR1 and CDR2 sequences are SGHAT and FQDESV (reference sequence). The CDR3 here is CASSLRTGYNEQFF. As DNA, the CDR3 is TGTGCCAGCAGCTTGCGGACAGGGTACAATGAGCAGTTCTTC.

This clonotype was counted between two and nine times. The chain carries TRBV7-2 and TRBJ2-2, with D hard to call. The CDR3 consists of 17 residues. The germline V and J ends were trimmed by 0 bases and 6 bases, with 17 bases remaining between them. CDR1 SGHTA and CDR2 FQGNSA come from the germline V gene. DNA of the CDR3: TGTGCCAGCAGCTTAGCTCCCGGCACAGCTTCGTCCGGGGAGCTGTTTTTT. Translating it yields CASSLAPGTASSGELFF.

This clonotype occurred a few times. The V gene is TRBV29-1, the J gene TRBJ1-5; D remains unclear. This CDR3 is 12 amino acids long. Germline values: CDR1 SQVTM, CDR2 ANQGSEA. Trimming removed 5 bases from V and 6 bases from J, with 11 bases in between. The CDR3 coding sequence is TGCAGCGTTTGGGATCGCGGTCAGCCCCAGCATTTT. Protein product: CSVWDRGQPQHF.

This clonotype was observed a few times. This chain uses TRBV9 with TRBJ2-5; possibly TRBD1 or TRBD2 for D (5 bases each). The CDR3 is made up of 14 amino acids. CDR1 SGDLS and CDR2 YYNGEE come from the germline V gene. Trimming removed 2 bases from V and 2 bases from J, with 10 bases in between. CDR3 sequence reads: CASSVTGLQETQYF. Here the CDR3 DNA reads TGTGCCAGCAGCGTGACGGGGCTTCAAGAGACCCAGTACTTC.

This clonotype has ten or more counts. The chain combines TRBV2 with TRBJ2-5; D is perhaps TRBD1 or TRBD2 (5 bases each). Germline CDR1 and CDR2: SNHLY and FYNNEI. Trimming cost V 7 bases and J 0 bases, with 15 bases left between them. The CDR3 is made up of 15 amino acids. CDR3 region: CASTPDGTYQETQYF. CDR3 DNA sequence: TGTGCCAGCACCCCCGACGGGACGTACCAAGAGACCCAGTACTTC.

Points on this clonotype: This sequence may be a read error, since a much larger clone differs from it by one base. The chain links TRBV28 to TRBJ2-1; a weak D match, TRBD1 (8 bases). This CDR3 is built from 15 residues. Deletions cut 3 bases from V and 10 bases from J, with 19 bases between. CDR1 MDHEN and CDR2 SYDVKM come from the germline V gene. This chain's CDR3 is CASSLRGRGRGEQFF. The CDR3 nucleotides read TGTGCCAGCAGTTTGCGGGGCAGGGGGCGGGGGGAGCAGTTCTTC.

The chain combines TRBV19 with TRBJ2-3; 10 bases agree with TRBD2. The J segment lost 3 bases and the V segment lost 4 bases, leaving 10 bases of the junction unmatched. Germline CDR1 and CDR2: LNHDA and SQIVND (reference sequence). This CDR3 contains 17 residues. CDR3 protein: CASSTRSSGSWTDTQYF. For the CDR3, the DNA is TGTGCCAGTAGTACGCGTTCTAGCGGGAGTTGGACAGATACGCAGTATTTT.